The rows below give T cell receptor beta chains drawn from one sample of a study of beta chain features in type 1 diabetes. Libraries were prepared by immunoSEQ multiplex PCR; TCRdb keeps only in-frame clonotypes and omits some of them. The sample includes about 110,000 clones, almost 40% seen only once; the top ten take more than 0.06%. The specimen was stem cell memory CD4+ T cells from blood. Source of these receptors: a woman younger than 30 in good health. The CDR3 runs from the conserved cysteine through the conserved F or W. D genes are given only for firm matches. Clone size, where shown, is once, few, many, or a class for clones that have expanded.

V	J	size	D	CDR3	DNA
TRBV5-6	TRBJ2-1	.	TRBD2	CASSSYSGSGYEQFF	TGTGCCAGCAGCTCCTATAGCGGGAGCGGCTATGAGCAGTTCTTC
TRBV27	TRBJ2-1	few	TRBD2	CASSGLRTSGRTHNEQFF	TGTGCCAGCAGTGGGCTCCGGACTAGCGGGAGGACACACAATGAGCAGTTCTTC
TRBV7-2	TRBJ2-3	few	TRBD2	CASSLTSGATQYF	TGTGCCAGCAGCCTGACTAGCGGGGCTACGCAGTATTTT
TRBV30	TRBJ2-2	.	.	CAWSGKDSRNTGELFF	TGTGCCTGGAGTGGGAAGGACAGCAGAAACACCGGGGAGCTGTTTTTT
TRBV5-1	TRBJ2-1	few	.	CASSLGLGGTDYNEQFF	TGCGCCAGCAGCCTAGGGTTAGGGGGGACAGACTACAATGAGCAGTTCTTC
TRBV11-2	TRBJ2-7	.	TRBD2	CASSQSFSGVSSYEQYF	TGTGCCAGCAGCCAGAGTTTTAGCGGGGTTAGCTCCTACGAGCAGTACTTC
TRBV5-4	TRBJ2-5	many	TRBD2	CASSSGTSETQYF	TGTGCCAGCAGCTCCGGGACTAGCGAGACCCAGTACTTC
TRBV2	TRBJ2-1	.	.	CASSRTGSHEQFF	TGTGCCAGCAGTCGAACGGGGTCCCATGAGCAGTTCTTC
TRBV19	TRBJ2-2	.	.	CASSIPPQGGSGELFF	TGTGCCAGTAGTATACCCCCACAGGGTGGGTCCGGGGAGCTGTTTTTT
TRBV4-1	TRBJ2-3	.	TRBD1	CASSHPGWDRGTDTQYF	TGCGCCAGCAGCCACCCCGGGTGGGACAGGGGCACAGATACGCAGTATTTT
TRBV21-1	TRBJ1-1	.	.	CASSNMRGTNTEAFF	TGTGCCAGCAGCAACATGCGAGGAACCAACACTGAAGCTTTCTTT
TRBV6-5	TRBJ2-3	few	.	CASSYMLAGTDTQYF	TGTGCCAGCAGTTACATGTTAGCTGGCACAGATACGCAGTATTTT
TRBV5-4	TRBJ2-6	few	.	CASSGLSRGANVLTF	TGTGCCAGCAGCGGGCTTTCGCGCGGGGCCAACGTCCTGACTTTC
TRBV4-1	TRBJ2-7	.	TRBD2	CASSLGEGLAGVGEQYF	TGCGCCAGCAGCCTCGGAGAGGGACTAGCGGGAGTCGGCGAGCAGTACTTC
TRBV12-5	TRBJ1-2	.	.	CASGSPPQVYGYTF	TGTGCTAGTGGTTCCCCCCCGCAGGTCTATGGCTACACCTTC
TRBV12-5	TRBJ2-1	few	.	CASGLVNQGRDNEQFF	TGTGCTAGTGGTTTGGTAAACCAGGGGAGAGACAATGAGCAGTTCTTC
TRBV30	TRBJ1-1	few	.	CAWSVLSTEAFF	TGTGCCTGGAGTGTACTCTCGACAGAAGCTTTCTTT
TRBV5-1	TRBJ2-3	.	TRBD2	CASRGGPSDTQYF	TGCGCCAGCCGGGGAGGGCCGAGCGATACGCAGTATTTT
TRBV28	TRBJ2-5	few	.	CASVSLETQYF	TGTGCCAGCGTATCCCTAGAGACCCAGTACTTC
TRBV18	TRBJ2-1	few	.	CASSRAGPLNPTIKGDEQFF	TGTGCCAGCTCACGGGCCGGGCCCCTCAACCCGACTATCAAGGGGGATGAGCAGTTCTTC
TRBV18	TRBJ1-2	.	TRBD1	CASSPRQGLGGYTF	TGTGCCAGCTCACCTCGACAGGGACTGGGCGGCTACACCTTC
TRBV10-3	TRBJ2-1	.	TRBD1	CAISKAGTGGDEQFF	TGTGCCATCAGTAAGGCGGGGACAGGGGGCGATGAGCAGTTCTTC
TRBV11-2	TRBJ2-2	few	TRBD2	CASTSSSGRAGELFF	TGTGCCAGCACCTCTTCTAGCGGGAGGGCCGGGGAGCTGTTTTTT
TRBV6-5	TRBJ1-1	few	TRBD1	CASRTGAANTEAFF	TGTGCCAGCAGGACAGGGGCGGCGAACACTGAAGCTTTCTTT
TRBV5-1	TRBJ1-2	.	TRBD1	CASSGTPGQGFGYGYTF	TGCGCCAGCAGCGGGACACCGGGACAGGGGTTCGGCTATGGCTACACCTTC
TRBV6-1	TRBJ2-7	.	.	CASNKGNGLAYEQYF	TGTGCCAGCAATAAAGGAAACGGCCTAGCCTACGAGCAGTACTTC
TRBV5-4	TRBJ2-7	.	.	CASSFESTYEQYF	TGTGCCAGCAGCTTCGAGTCTACCTACGAGCAGTACTTC
TRBV18	TRBJ1-2	few	TRBD1	CASSPRGQTYGYTF	TGTGCCAGCTCACCACGGGGACAGACCTATGGCTACACCTTC
TRBV27	TRBJ1-5	.	.	CASSSLGTNQPQHF	TGTGCCAGCAGTTCGCTAGGGACTAATCAGCCCCAGCATTTT
TRBV18	TRBJ2-1	.	TRBD2	CASSPRLSGGPYMSSYNEQFF	TGTGCCAGCTCACCACGTCTCTCGGGAGGGCCATACATGAGCTCCTACAATGAGCAGTTCTTC
TRBV27	TRBJ2-5	.	TRBD1	CASSWLRGQEAETQYF	TGTGCCAGCAGTTGGTTAAGGGGGCAGGAGGCAGAGACCCAGTACTTC
TRBV28	TRBJ1-4	.	.	CASGILPPGIGEKLFF	TGTGCCAGCGGCATCCTCCCCCCAGGGATCGGGGAAAAACTGTTTTTT
TRBV5-1	TRBJ2-7	.	.	CASSGGTGQEYF	TGCGCCAGCAGCGGAGGGACTGGGCAGGAGTACTTC
TRBV28	TRBJ2-1	few	TRBD2	CASSRPGLAGHNEQFF	TGTGCCAGCAGTCGTCCGGGACTAGCGGGACACAATGAGCAGTTCTTC
TRBV18	TRBJ1-1	.	.	CASSPTGNTEAFF	TGTGCCAGCTCACCAACCGGGAACACTGAAGCTTTCTTT
TRBV19	TRBJ1-5	few	TRBD1	CASSPRGPNQPQHF	TGTGCCAGTAGCCCCAGGGGGCCCAATCAGCCCCAGCATTTT
TRBV25-1	TRBJ1-1	.	TRBD1	CASSGAGGSTEAFF	TGTGCCAGCAGTGGGGCAGGGGGCAGTACTGAAGCTTTCTTT
TRBV15	TRBJ2-3	.	TRBD2	CATSRGGGTDTQYF	TGTGCCACCAGCAGAGGGGGAGGGACAGATACGCAGTATTTT
TRBV30	TRBJ2-7	few	.	CAWGAQGGLEQYF	TGTGCCTGGGGAGCCCAGGGGGGACTCGAGCAGTACTTC
TRBV29-1	TRBJ2-1	few	TRBD1	CSGGGQGQFF	TGCAGCGGGGGGGGACAGGGGCAGTTCTTC
TRBV7-2	TRBJ1-5	.	.	CASSLVGGANSNQPQHF	TGTGCCAGCAGCTTAGTGGGGGGGGCGAATAGCAATCAGCCCCAGCATTTT
TRBV20-1	TRBJ1-2	.	.	CSATRDYGYTF	TGCAGTGCTACCAGGGATTATGGCTACACCTTC
TRBV6-5	TRBJ1-1	few	TRBD1	CASSRRRDRATEAFF	TGTGCCAGCAGTCGACGCCGGGACAGGGCCACTGAAGCTTTCTTT
TRBV5-1	TRBJ2-7	.	.	CASSLSGLNRADYEQYF	TGCGCCAGCAGCTTATCAGGGTTGAATAGGGCGGACTACGAGCAGTACTTC
TRBV15	TRBJ1-3	.	TRBD1	CATSRAGGSGNTIYF	TGTGCCACCAGCAGAGCAGGGGGCTCTGGAAACACCATATATTTT